Listed below are T cell receptor beta chains from one sample, sequenced in a study of OX40 agonist ivuxolimab in advanced cancers. TCRdb's copy holds only in-frame clones and misses some; the assay was immunoSEQ multiplex PCR. The sample gives around 77,000 clones, around nine tenths of which show up once; about 5.5% is in the top ten. The sequences come from CD4+ or CD8+ T cells sorted from blood, collected in a trial of the OX40 agonist ivuxolimab. The receptors derive from an adult with an advanced solid tumor such as melanoma, head and neck, liver or kidney cancer. Each CDR3 is given with its conserved first and last residue. The order of the fields is V gene, D gene, CDR3 length, clone size, J gene, CDR3 DNA, CDR3 protein. A D gene is named only where the DNA matches it firmly. Size tells how often a clone was seen (once, few, many) or the class of an expanded clone, and some rows leave it out.

V gene: TRBV7-9; D gene: NA; CDR3 length: 13; clone size: few; J gene: TRBJ2-7; CDR3 DNA: TGTGCCAGCAGTTCAGCCCAGAGGAGCGAGCAGTACTTC; CDR3 protein: CASSSAQRSEQYF
V gene: TRBV6-1; D gene: TRBD2; CDR3 length: 15; clone size: NA; J gene: TRBJ2-2; CDR3 DNA: TGTGCCAGCGGGAGGGTAGGGGAGGACACCGGGGAGCTGTTTTTT; CDR3 protein: CASGRVGEDTGELFF
V gene: TRBV5-6; D gene: NA; CDR3 length: 13; clone size: NA; J gene: TRBJ2-1; CDR3 DNA: TGTGCCAGCAGCTTGAACGGGGTATTTGAGCAGTTCTTC; CDR3 protein: CASSLNGVFEQFF
V gene: TRBV4-2; D gene: NA; CDR3 length: 18; clone size: NA; J gene: TRBJ1-5; CDR3 DNA: TGTGCCAGCAGCCAAGAGAGTCCGACTTCTTACCTCCATCAGCCCCAGCATTTT; CDR3 protein: CASSQESPTSYLHQPQHF
V gene: TRBV30; D gene: NA; CDR3 length: 14; clone size: NA; J gene: TRBJ2-2; CDR3 DNA: TGTGCCTGGACCCCAGACACCAACACCGGGGAGCTGTTTTTT; CDR3 protein: CAWTPDTNTGELFF
V gene: TRBV18; D gene: TRBD2; CDR3 length: 18; clone size: NA; J gene: TRBJ2-1; CDR3 DNA: TGTGCCAGCTCACCAGACGGGACTAGCGGGAGGTGGTTCAATGAGCAGTTCTTC; CDR3 protein: CASSPDGTSGRWFNEQFF
V gene: TRBV10-3; D gene: NA; CDR3 length: 12; clone size: NA; J gene: TRBJ1-2; CDR3 DNA: TGTGCCATCAGTGGAATTGAGACAGCCTACACCTTC; CDR3 protein: CAISGIETAYTF
V gene: TRBV19; D gene: TRBD1; CDR3 length: 15; clone size: few; J gene: TRBJ2-1; CDR3 DNA: TGTGCCAGTAGTGCGGGACAGGGAATCTACAATGAGCAGTTCTTC; CDR3 protein: CASSAGQGIYNEQFF
V gene: TRBV4-2; D gene: NA; CDR3 length: 14; clone size: NA; J gene: TRBJ2-5; CDR3 DNA: TGTGCCAGCAGCCAAGAGGAGGGGATTAAGACCCAGTACTTC; CDR3 protein: CASSQEEGIKTQYF
V gene: TRBV13; D gene: TRBD1; CDR3 length: 13; clone size: once; J gene: TRBJ2-7; CDR3 DNA: TGTGCCAGCAGCTCGGGACAGAGCTACGAGCAGTACTTC; CDR3 protein: CASSSGQSYEQYF
V gene: TRBV7-3; D gene: NA; CDR3 length: 16; clone size: NA; J gene: TRBJ1-1; CDR3 DNA: TGTGCCAGCAGCTTAACATCCTACGGGGGAAACACTGAAGCTTTCTTT; CDR3 protein: CASSLTSYGGNTEAFF
V gene: TRBV9; D gene: NA; CDR3 length: 15; clone size: NA; J gene: TRBJ2-5; CDR3 DNA: TGTGCCAGCAGCCGAACGGGACTTTACCAAGAGACCCAGTACTTC; CDR3 protein: CASSRTGLYQETQYF
V gene: TRBV19; D gene: NA; CDR3 length: 12; clone size: NA; J gene: TRBJ2-1; CDR3 DNA: TGTGCCAGTAGGCGAACGGCGGATGAGCAGTTCTTC; CDR3 protein: CASRRTADEQFF
V gene: TRBV11-2; D gene: NA; CDR3 length: 13; clone size: NA; J gene: TRBJ2-3; CDR3 DNA: TGTGCCAGCAGCGGCGGGTTCCCTAGTACGCAGTATTTT; CDR3 protein: CASSGGFPSTQYF
V gene: TRBV28; D gene: NA; CDR3 length: 15; clone size: NA; J gene: TRBJ1-2; CDR3 DNA: TGTGCCAGCAGTTTTTTCATTAGATCGAGCTATGGCTACACCTTC; CDR3 protein: CASSFFIRSSYGYTF
V gene: TRBV2; D gene: TRBD1; CDR3 length: 12; clone size: NA; J gene: TRBJ2-7; CDR3 DNA: TGTGCCAGCAGGGACAGGGGGTACGAGCAGTACTTC; CDR3 protein: CASRDRGYEQYF
V gene: TRBV9; D gene: NA; CDR3 length: 16; clone size: NA; J gene: TRBJ2-7; CDR3 DNA: TGTGCCAGCAGCCCGGTAATCGGGGCAGGATTCTACGAGCAGTACTTC; CDR3 protein: CASSPVIGAGFYEQYF
V gene: TRBV13; D gene: TRBD2; CDR3 length: 18; clone size: NA; J gene: TRBJ2-5; CDR3 DNA: TGTGCCAGCAGCCCCCGCGGGCTAGCGGGAGGATCCCAAGAGACCCAGTACTTC; CDR3 protein: CASSPRGLAGGSQETQYF
V gene: TRBV4-2; D gene: NA; CDR3 length: 13; clone size: NA; J gene: TRBJ1-2; CDR3 DNA: TGTGCCAGCACCGGACGAGGGGTGGACGGCTACACCTTC; CDR3 protein: CASTGRGVDGYTF
V gene: TRBV14; D gene: NA; CDR3 length: 13; clone size: once; J gene: TRBJ2-5; CDR3 DNA: TGTGCCAGCAGCCAAGACCCGAGAGAGACCCAGTACTTC; CDR3 protein: CASSQDPRETQYF
V gene: TRBV7-9; D gene: TRBD1; CDR3 length: 16; clone size: NA; J gene: TRBJ1-3; CDR3 DNA: TGTGCCAGCAGCTCACCACAGGGGGCGGCTGGAAACACCATATATTTT; CDR3 protein: CASSSPQGAAGNTIYF
V gene: TRBV2; D gene: NA; CDR3 length: 13; clone size: NA; J gene: TRBJ2-7; CDR3 DNA: TGTGCCAGCAGAGGCGAGACACCTTACGAGCAGTACTTC; CDR3 protein: CASRGETPYEQYF
V gene: TRBV7-3; D gene: NA; CDR3 length: 13; clone size: NA; J gene: TRBJ2-3; CDR3 DNA: TGTGCCAGCAGCTCTCCCGGGGCTGATACGCAGTATTTT; CDR3 protein: CASSSPGADTQYF
V gene: TRBV27; D gene: NA; CDR3 length: 15; clone size: NA; J gene: TRBJ1-1; CDR3 DNA: TGTGCCAGCGTCCCCTCCCCAGGGCCGAACACTGAAGCTTTCTTT; CDR3 protein: CASVPSPGPNTEAFF
V gene: TRBV7-2; D gene: NA; CDR3 length: 16; clone size: NA; J gene: TRBJ2-5; CDR3 DNA: TGTGCCAGCAGCTTAGAGTATCGGAGCCTGGGAGAGACCCAGTACTTC; CDR3 protein: CASSLEYRSLGETQYF
V gene: TRBV10-3; D gene: NA; CDR3 length: 14; clone size: NA; J gene: TRBJ1-1; CDR3 DNA: TGTGCCATCAGTGAGTTGGGGTGGGACACTGAAGCTTTCTTT; CDR3 protein: CAISELGWDTEAFF
V gene: TRBV4-3; D gene: NA; CDR3 length: 17; clone size: NA; J gene: TRBJ2-3; CDR3 DNA: TGCGCCAGCAGCCAATCCCCCCCAGCGAGTAGGACAGATACGCAGTATTTT; CDR3 protein: CASSQSPPASRTDTQYF
V gene: TRBV5-6; D gene: NA; CDR3 length: 15; clone size: NA; J gene: TRBJ2-7; CDR3 DNA: TGTGCCAGCAGCTTGGCGGGCGGAGGTTACTACGAGCAGTACTTC; CDR3 protein: CASSLAGGGYYEQYF
V gene: TRBV27; D gene: NA; CDR3 length: 13; clone size: NA; J gene: TRBJ2-7; CDR3 DNA: TGTGCCAGCAGTTTAGGGCAGTTCTACGAGCAGTACTTC; CDR3 protein: CASSLGQFYEQYF
V gene: TRBV5-5; D gene: NA; CDR3 length: 14; clone size: once; J gene: TRBJ2-7; CDR3 DNA: TGTGCCAGCAGCTTTGGAAGGATCTCCTACGAGCAGTACTTC; CDR3 protein: CASSFGRISYEQYF
V gene: TRBV7-2; D gene: NA; CDR3 length: 12; clone size: NA; J gene: TRBJ1-1; CDR3 DNA: TGTGCCAGCAGTTACCAGTGGGCCCAAGCTTTCTTT; CDR3 protein: CASSYQWAQAFF
V gene: TRBV13; D gene: NA; CDR3 length: 17; clone size: NA; J gene: TRBJ2-7; CDR3 DNA: TGTGCCAGCAGCTTTACGGCTTCAGTGGGGTTGGGCTACGAGCAGTACTTC; CDR3 protein: CASSFTASVGLGYEQYF
V gene: TRBV7-6; D gene: TRBD1; CDR3 length: 16; clone size: NA; J gene: TRBJ2-5; CDR3 DNA: TGTGCCAGCAGCCCACCTATCGGGACAGGGTGGGAGACCCAGTACTTC; CDR3 protein: CASSPPIGTGWETQYF
V gene: TRBV5-4; D gene: NA; CDR3 length: 11; clone size: NA; J gene: TRBJ1-2; CDR3 DNA: TGTGCCAGCAGCTCTGAATATGGCTACACCTTC; CDR3 protein: CASSSEYGYTF
V gene: TRBV7-9; D gene: TRBD2; CDR3 length: 16; clone size: once; J gene: TRBJ2-1; CDR3 DNA: TGTGCCAGCAGCCTTGGACTAGCGGGAGGAGGCAATGAGCAGTTCTTC; CDR3 protein: CASSLGLAGGGNEQFF
V gene: TRBV7-2; D gene: TRBD2; CDR3 length: 16; clone size: NA; J gene: TRBJ2-1; CDR3 DNA: TGTGCCAGCAGCTTGCTCCTAGCGGGGGCCTACAATGAGCAGTTCTTC; CDR3 protein: CASSLLLAGAYNEQFF
V gene: TRBV6-5; D gene: NA; CDR3 length: 15; clone size: once; J gene: TRBJ2-5; CDR3 DNA: TGTGCCAGCAGTACCGGAGGGGCAGGGGGAGAGACCCAGTACTTC; CDR3 protein: CASSTGGAGGETQYF
V gene: TRBV7-3; D gene: NA; CDR3 length: 16; clone size: NA; J gene: TRBJ2-6; CDR3 DNA: TGTGCCAGCAGCACCCATGCCTACTCTGGGGCCAACGTCCTGACTTTC; CDR3 protein: CASSTHAYSGANVLTF
V gene: TRBV5-6; D gene: NA; CDR3 length: 13; clone size: once; J gene: TRBJ1-2; CDR3 DNA: TGTGCCAGCAGCTTAGGGGGTAGCTATGGCTACACCTTC; CDR3 protein: CASSLGGSYGYTF
V gene: TRBV19; D gene: TRBD1; CDR3 length: 15; clone size: once; J gene: TRBJ2-3; CDR3 DNA: TGTGCCAGTAGTCCCAGTGACAGGGGGGCAGATACGCAGTATTTT; CDR3 protein: CASSPSDRGADTQYF
V gene: TRBV25-1; D gene: NA; CDR3 length: 16; clone size: NA; J gene: TRBJ2-7; CDR3 DNA: TGTGCCAGCAGTGAAAACCCACGAGGGCAGTACTACGAGCAGTACTTC; CDR3 protein: CASSENPRGQYYEQYF
V gene: TRBV11-2; D gene: NA; CDR3 length: 13; clone size: NA; J gene: TRBJ1-1; CDR3 DNA: TGTGCCAGCAGCTTAGATGGCAGGTGGGAAGCTTTCTTT; CDR3 protein: CASSLDGRWEAFF
V gene: TRBV30; D gene: TRBD1; CDR3 length: 16; clone size: NA; J gene: TRBJ1-4; CDR3 DNA: TGTGCCGGAGAACTGGGACAGAACGCAACTAATGAAAAACTGTTTTTT; CDR3 protein: CAGELGQNATNEKLFF
V gene: TRBV21-1; D gene: NA; CDR3 length: 15; clone size: NA; J gene: TRBJ1-5; CDR3 DNA: TGTGCCAGCAGCAAAAAGTCAGGAAGAAAGGAGCCCCAGCATTTT; CDR3 protein: CASSKKSGRKEPQHF
V gene: TRBV2; D gene: NA; CDR3 length: 14; clone size: once; J gene: TRBJ2-3; CDR3 DNA: TGTGCCAGCAGTGAAGTTGGGTTGACAGATACGCAGTATTTT; CDR3 protein: CASSEVGLTDTQYF
V gene: TRBV12-5; D gene: NA; CDR3 length: 16; clone size: NA; J gene: TRBJ1-2; CDR3 DNA: TGTGCTAGTGGCTTTGGAAACAGGGCCGACGTGGGTGGCTACACCTTC; CDR3 protein: CASGFGNRADVGGYTF
V gene: TRBV30; D gene: NA; CDR3 length: 16; clone size: NA; J gene: TRBJ1-4; CDR3 DNA: TGTGCCTGGAGTCCAGGACCCCGGGAGGTGAATGAAAAACTGTTTTTT; CDR3 protein: CAWSPGPREVNEKLFF
V gene: TRBV27; D gene: TRBD1; CDR3 length: 16; clone size: NA; J gene: TRBJ2-2; CDR3 DNA: TGTGCCAGCAGTCCTACAGGGGGAGTAGGCACCGGGGAGCTGTTTTTT; CDR3 protein: CASSPTGGVGTGELFF
V gene: TRBV19; D gene: NA; CDR3 length: 12; clone size: NA; J gene: TRBJ1-1; CDR3 DNA: TGTGCCAGTGGTGCAGGGAGGACTGAAGCTTTCTTT; CDR3 protein: CASGAGRTEAFF
V gene: TRBV18; D gene: NA; CDR3 length: 14; clone size: once; J gene: TRBJ2-7; CDR3 DNA: TGTGCCAGCTCACTTTACGGTACCTCCTACGAGCAGTACTTC; CDR3 protein: CASSLYGTSYEQYF
V gene: TRBV6-1; D gene: NA; CDR3 length: 13; clone size: NA; J gene: TRBJ1-5; CDR3 DNA: TGTGCCAGCAGCCCTATACGCAATCAGCCCCAGCATTTT; CDR3 protein: CASSPIRNQPQHF
V gene: TRBV2; D gene: TRBD2; CDR3 length: 17; clone size: NA; J gene: TRBJ2-2; CDR3 DNA: TGTGCCAGCAGTACCCGGACCCAGAGCGGGGGCACCGGGGAGCTGTTTTTT; CDR3 protein: CASSTRTQSGGTGELFF
V gene: TRBV7-3; D gene: TRBD1; CDR3 length: 15; clone size: once; J gene: TRBJ2-3; CDR3 DNA: TGTGCCAGCAGCTTGGGACAGGGGGTAACAGATACGCAGTATTTT; CDR3 protein: CASSLGQGVTDTQYF
V gene: TRBV6-6; D gene: NA; CDR3 length: 13; clone size: NA; J gene: TRBJ1-5; CDR3 DNA: TGTGCCAGCAGCGTGGGACAAGGTCAGCCCCAGCATTTT; CDR3 protein: CASSVGQGQPQHF
V gene: TRBV19; D gene: NA; CDR3 length: 14; clone size: NA; J gene: TRBJ2-1; CDR3 DNA: TGTGCCAGTAGTATTCGGGTCTCCTACAATGAGCAGTTCTTC; CDR3 protein: CASSIRVSYNEQFF